A single sample gave rise to the 17 T cell receptor beta chains below, sequenced in a study of T cells in Graves' hyperthyroidism and ophthalmopathy. RNA transcripts gave rise to amplified TCR beta CDR3 regions. The HTBI set primed first-round TCR CDR3 RT-PCR. TCRdb called the multiplex PCR reads again in MiXCR, with one record for every CDR3 protein. The sample holds 550,000 to 800,000 distinct CDR3 sequences; around 16% are singletons and the top ten take about 14%. The sample was blood. All receptors come from a man aged 45-65 years with Graves' hyperthyroidism.

This clonotype was picked up a small number of times. The chain carries TRBV6-1 and TRBJ2-7; the D gene is possibly TRBD1 (5 bases). Per germline, CDR1 MNHNS and CDR2 SASEGT. Trimming took off 2 bases at V and 6 bases at J, with 11 bases between the two ends. This CDR3 comprises 13 residues. CDR3 in amino acids: CASSEQGFIEQYF. CDR3 in DNA: TGTGCCAGCAGTGAACAGGGATTCATCGAGCAGTACTTC.

This clonotype was seen many times. The gene calls are TRBV12-3 or TRBV12-4 and TRBJ1-4, with D tentatively TRBD1 (6 bases). The CDR3 runs 13 residues. The ends were cut back, 6 bases at V and 8 bases at J, with 13 bases in the middle. The CDR3 spells CASRRDIREKLFF. In nucleotides, the CDR3 is TGTGCCAGCAGAAGGGACATTAGAGAAAAACTGTTTTTT.

In the case of this clonotype: A much larger clonotype is one base distant, so this may be a read error. The chain links TRBV6-1 to TRBJ1-4; D is ambiguous. The CDR3 length is 13 residues. Germline V gene lookup returns CDR1 MNHNS and CDR2 SASEGT. In nucleotides, the CDR3 is TGTGCCAACAGTGAAGACAAGGGAAGGAAACTGTTTTTT. The encoded protein is CANSEDKGRKLFF.

The table lists this clonotype with many counts. The chain joins TRBV11-2 to TRBJ2-1; D perhaps matches TRBD1 (5 bases). Germline V gene data show CDR1 as SGHAT and CDR2 as FQNNGV. The CDR3 extends over 14 amino acids. Trimming took off 3 bases at V and 4 bases at J, with 10 bases between the two ends. The CDR3: CASSFPRAYNEQFF. The CDR3 nucleotides read TGTGCCAGCAGCTTCCCCAGGGCATACAATGAGCAGTTCTTC.

This clonotype was found many times. In DNA, the CDR3 is TGCAGTGCTAGGGGACCGGGCCTAAGCACAGATACGCAGTATTTT. Amino acid sequence: CSARGPGLSTDTQYF. The chain joins TRBV20-1 to TRBJ2-3; D tentatively fits TRBD1 or TRBD2 (5 bases each). Trimming removed 3 bases from V and 0 bases from J, with 13 bases in between. The germline V gene has CDR1 DFQATT and CDR2 SNEGSKA (reference sequence). The CDR3 runs to 15 residues.

The rearrangement uses TRBV4-1 and TRBJ1-2, with D unclear. CDR1 is MGHRA, CDR2 YSYEKL, per germline. The CDR3 is 13 residues long. Trimming took 0 bases from V and 3 from J, leaving 5 bases between them. The CDR3 DNA reads TGCGCCAGCAGCCAAGAAGACCACTATGGCTACACCTTC. Protein: CASSQEDHYGYTF.

This clonotype was counted many times. This could be a read error, since a much larger clone is one nucleotide away. The J gene is TRBJ2-7, the V gene TRBV12-3 or TRBV12-4; D remains unclear. The CDR3 is 13 amino acids. Trimming left V 3 bases short and J 3 bases short, with 9 bases between. CDR3 bases: TGTGCCAGCAGTTTCCAAGGTCTCTACGAGCAGTACTTC. Translation gives CASSFQGLYEQYF.

Ten or more counts support this clonotype. V is TRBV12-3 or TRBV12-4 and J is TRBJ1-5; weak D call: TRBD1 (6 bases). V dropped 3 bases and J dropped 11 bases, with 8 bases sitting between them. The CDR3 contains 11 residues. CDR3 protein: CASSLGGTQHF. In nucleotides, the CDR3 is TGTGCCAGCAGTTTGGGGGGCACCCAGCATTTT.

V gene TRBV20-1 combines with J gene TRBJ2-7; D remains unclear. Trimming cost V 0 bases and J 3 bases, with 15 bases left between them. This CDR3 spans 15 amino acids. Germline V CDR1 and CDR2: DFQATT, SNEGSKA (reference sequence). The CDR3 nucleotides read TGCAGTGCTAGAGATGCGAAAGGGTCGATCTACGAGCAGTACTTC. As protein: CSARDAKGSIYEQYF.

This chain joins TRBV20-1 and TRBJ2-1; 11 bases line up with TRBD2. Germline-derived CDR1 and CDR2 are DFQATT and SNEGSKA (reference sequence). The CDR3 spans 14 residues. V shed 0 bases, J shed 8 bases, and the junction held 3 bases outside the gene matches. The CDR3 DNA reads TGCAGTGCTAGAGATACTAGCGGGAGCGATGAGCAGTTCTTC. It codes for CSARDTSGSDEQFF.

This clonotype has just a few counts. The rearrangement joins TRBV18 to TRBJ2-1, with D possibly being TRBD1 (6 bases). The CDR3 length is 14 residues. V was clipped by 3 bases and J by 5 bases, with 11 bases between them. CDR1 and CDR2 from the germline V gene are KGHSH and LQKENI. The CDR3, as DNA: TGTGCCAGCTCACCCCGTAACAGGGACAATGAGCAGTTCTTC. Its protein is CASSPRNRDNEQFF.

This clonotype came up a few times. The gene calls are TRBV6-5 and TRBJ2-2; TRBD2 agrees at 8 bases. The CDR3 sequence is 16 residues long. J lost 5 bases, V lost 0 bases, and 5 bases had no gene match. Germline CDR1 reads MNHEY; CDR2 reads SVGAGI. The CDR3 sequence: CASSYSFGGVTGELFF. The CDR3, as DNA: TGTGCCAGCAGTTACTCGTTCGGGGGGGTTACCGGGGAGCTGTTTTTT.

The chain links TRBV28 to TRBJ2-4, with D tentatively TRBD1 or TRBD2 (6 bases each). The CDR3 is made up of 17 amino acids. Trimming left V 5 bases short and J 0 bases short, with 17 bases between. Germline CDR1 reads MDHEN; CDR2 reads SYDVKM. CDR3 nucleotides: TGTGCCAGCAGTCCTGGGGGGCTCGAACTAGCCAAAAACATTCAGTACTTC. Translating it yields CASSPGGLELAKNIQYF.

The chain couples TRBV19 to TRBJ2-6, with D tentatively TRBD1 (5 bases). Trimming stripped 5 bases from V and 2 bases from J, with 10 bases between. This CDR3 has 15 amino acids. Germline CDR1 reads LNHDA; CDR2 reads SQIVND (reference sequence). This CDR3 reads CASSADSPGANVLTF. CDR3 coding DNA: TGTGCCAGTAGTGCTGACAGCCCTGGGGCCAACGTCCTGACTTTC.

The CDR3 DNA reads TGTGCCAGCAGCTTTTACTTCGGGGGGACCTACAATGAGCAGTTCTTC. This translates into CASSFYFGGTYNEQFF. The rearrangement uses TRBV5-6 and TRBJ2-1; 7 positions agree with TRBD2. The CDR3 length is 16 residues. Germline V CDR1 and CDR2: SGHDT, YYEEEE. With V trimmed by 2 bases and J by 2 bases, 7 bases remained unmatched. The full variable domain, its missing parts supplied by reference TRBV5-6 and TRBJ2-1, is DAGVTQSPTHLIKTRGQQVTLRCSPKSGHDTVSWYQQALGQGPQFIFQYYEEEERQRGNFPDRFSGHQFPNYSSELNVNALLLGDSALYLCASSFYFGGTYNEQFFGPGTRLTVL.

The chain combines TRBV5-4 with TRBJ1-1; D may be TRBD1 (5 bases). The germline V gene encodes CDR1 SGHNT and CDR2 YYREEE (reference sequence). Trimming removed 4 bases from V and 2 bases from J, with 15 bases in between. CDR3 length equals 15 residues. CDR3 nucleotide sequence: TGTGCCAGCAGCCCATACCGGGACCGCAACACTGAAGCTTTCTTT. Amino acids: CASSPYRDRNTEAFF.

The sample holds many counts of this clonotype. The V and J genes are TRBV6-1 and TRBJ2-1; 7 positions agree with TRBD1. The V gene's germline CDR1 is MNHNS and CDR2 SASEGT. After removal of 6 bases from V and 1 base from J, the junction contained 9 bases not matched to a gene. This CDR3 is built from 16 residues. CDR3 loop: CASRFTGVTSYNEQFF. CDR3 coding DNA: TGTGCCAGCAGATTTACAGGGGTTACTTCCTACAATGAGCAGTTCTTC.